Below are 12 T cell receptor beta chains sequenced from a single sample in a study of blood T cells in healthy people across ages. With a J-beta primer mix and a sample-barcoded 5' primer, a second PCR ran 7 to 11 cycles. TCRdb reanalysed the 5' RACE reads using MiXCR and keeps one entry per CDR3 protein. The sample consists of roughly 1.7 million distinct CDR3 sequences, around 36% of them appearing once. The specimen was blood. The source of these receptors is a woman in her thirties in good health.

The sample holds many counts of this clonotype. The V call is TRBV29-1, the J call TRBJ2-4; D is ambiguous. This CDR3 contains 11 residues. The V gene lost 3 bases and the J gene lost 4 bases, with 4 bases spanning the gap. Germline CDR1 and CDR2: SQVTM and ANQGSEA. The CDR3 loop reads CSVEGKNIQYF. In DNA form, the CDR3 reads TGCAGCGTTGAGGGTAAAAACATTCAGTACTTC.

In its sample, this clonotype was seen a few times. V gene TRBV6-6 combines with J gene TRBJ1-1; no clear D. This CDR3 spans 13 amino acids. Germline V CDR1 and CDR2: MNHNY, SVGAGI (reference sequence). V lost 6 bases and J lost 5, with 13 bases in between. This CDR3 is CASRAQEMTEAFF. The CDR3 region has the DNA TGTGCCAGCAGGGCTCAGGAGATGACTGAAGCTTTCTTT.

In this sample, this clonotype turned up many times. The CDR3 region is CSAKAHRQSSYEQYF. The CDR3 DNA reads as TGCAGTGCTAAAGCCCACCGACAGAGCTCCTACGAGCAGTACTTC. The V gene is TRBV20-1, the J gene TRBJ2-7; D perhaps matches TRBD1 (5 bases). Germline values: CDR1 DFQATT, CDR2 SNEGSKA (reference sequence). The CDR3 has 15 amino acids. V was trimmed by 4 bases and J by 0 bases, leaving 16 bases between them.

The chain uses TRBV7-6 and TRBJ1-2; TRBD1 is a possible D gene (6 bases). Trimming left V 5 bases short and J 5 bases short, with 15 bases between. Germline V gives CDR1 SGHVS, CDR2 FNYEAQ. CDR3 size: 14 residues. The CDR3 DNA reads TGTGCCAGCAGCCCCTTGGGGGGCACGTATGGCTACACCTTC. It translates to CASSPLGGTYGYTF.

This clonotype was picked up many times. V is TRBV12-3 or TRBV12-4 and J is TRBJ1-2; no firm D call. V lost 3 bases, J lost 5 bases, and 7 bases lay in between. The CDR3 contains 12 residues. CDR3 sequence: CASSFRVYGYTF. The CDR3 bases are TGTGCCAGCAGTTTTAGGGTTTATGGCTACACCTTC.

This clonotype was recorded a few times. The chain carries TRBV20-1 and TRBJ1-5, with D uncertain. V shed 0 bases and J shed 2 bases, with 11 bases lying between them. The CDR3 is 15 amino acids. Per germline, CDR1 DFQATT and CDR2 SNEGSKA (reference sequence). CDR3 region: CSARDGGLGNQPQHF. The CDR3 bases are TGCAGTGCTAGAGATGGAGGGCTCGGCAATCAGCCCCAGCATTTT.

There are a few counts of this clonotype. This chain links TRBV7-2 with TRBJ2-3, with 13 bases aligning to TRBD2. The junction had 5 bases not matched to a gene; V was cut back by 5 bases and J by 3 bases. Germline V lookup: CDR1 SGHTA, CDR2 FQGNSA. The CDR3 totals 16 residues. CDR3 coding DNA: TGTGCCAGCAGCAAAACTAGCGGGGGGGAAACAGATACGCAGTATTTT. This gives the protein CASSKTSGGETDTQYF.

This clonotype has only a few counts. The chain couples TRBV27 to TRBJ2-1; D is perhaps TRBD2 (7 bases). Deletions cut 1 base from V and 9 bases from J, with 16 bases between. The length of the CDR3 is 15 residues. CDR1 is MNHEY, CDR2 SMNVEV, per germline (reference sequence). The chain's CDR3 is CASSLFRGRAGEQFF. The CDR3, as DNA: TGTGCCAGCAGTTTATTTAGGGGGAGGGCCGGTGAGCAGTTCTTC.

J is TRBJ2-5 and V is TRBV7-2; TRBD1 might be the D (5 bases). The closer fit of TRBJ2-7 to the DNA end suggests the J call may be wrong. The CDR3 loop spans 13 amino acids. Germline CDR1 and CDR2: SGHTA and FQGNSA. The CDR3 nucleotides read TGTGCCAGCAGGTTTACAGGCAGCGACGAGCAGTACTTC. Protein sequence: CASRFTGSDEQYF.

CDR3 protein: CASSPVALRNTQYF. The CDR3 nucleotides read TGTGCCAGCAGCCCAGTCGCCCTCCGCAATACGCAGTATTTT. The V gene is TRBV28, the J gene TRBJ2-3, with D uncertain. This CDR3 is built from 14 residues. V shed 6 bases and J shed 7 bases, with 17 bases lying between them. Germline values: CDR1 MDHEN, CDR2 SYDVKM. Full variable domain (remainder filled in from reference TRBV28 and TRBJ2-3): DVKVTQSSRYLVKRTGEKVFLECVQDMDHENMFWYRQDPGLGLRLIYFSYDVKMKEKGDIPEGYSVSREKKERFSLILESASTNQTSMYLCASSPVALRNTQYFGPGTRLTVL.

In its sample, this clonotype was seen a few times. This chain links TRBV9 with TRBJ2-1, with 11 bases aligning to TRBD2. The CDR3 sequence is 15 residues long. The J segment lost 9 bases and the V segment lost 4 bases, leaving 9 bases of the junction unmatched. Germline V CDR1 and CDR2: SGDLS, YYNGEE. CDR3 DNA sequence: TGTGCCAGCAGCCCCGAGGCTAGCGGGAGGATTGAGCAGTTCTTC. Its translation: CASSPEASGRIEQFF.

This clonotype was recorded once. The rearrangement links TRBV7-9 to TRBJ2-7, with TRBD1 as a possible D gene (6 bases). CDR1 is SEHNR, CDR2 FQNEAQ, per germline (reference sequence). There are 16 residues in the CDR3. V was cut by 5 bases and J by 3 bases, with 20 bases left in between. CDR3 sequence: CASSPRDKARNYEQYF. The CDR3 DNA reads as TGTGCCAGCAGCCCACGGGACAAGGCGAGAAACTACGAGCAGTACTTC.